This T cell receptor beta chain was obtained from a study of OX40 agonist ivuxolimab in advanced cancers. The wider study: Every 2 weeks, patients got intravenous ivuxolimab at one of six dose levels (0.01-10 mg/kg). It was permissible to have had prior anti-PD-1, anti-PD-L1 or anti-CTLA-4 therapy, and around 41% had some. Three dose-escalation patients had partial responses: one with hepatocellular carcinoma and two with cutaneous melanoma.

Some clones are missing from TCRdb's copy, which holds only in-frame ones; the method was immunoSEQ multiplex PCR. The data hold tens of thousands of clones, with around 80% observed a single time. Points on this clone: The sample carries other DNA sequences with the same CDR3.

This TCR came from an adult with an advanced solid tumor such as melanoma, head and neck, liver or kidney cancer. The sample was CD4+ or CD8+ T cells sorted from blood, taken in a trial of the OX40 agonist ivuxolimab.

The CDR3 DNA is TGTGCCAGCACCCACGACCGGGGTAACACCGGGGAGCTGTTTTTT. Its translation: CASTHDRGNTGELFF. The chain carries TRBV2 and TRBJ2-2; D possibly corresponds to TRBD2 (5 bases). V lost 7 bases and J 2 bases, leaving 14 bases between the germline ends. Germline V gene data show CDR1 as SNHLY and CDR2 as FYNNEI. The CDR3 spans 15 residues.